One sample yielded the 26 T cell receptor beta chains listed below, sequenced in a study of post-analysis software for immune sequencing data. General observations from the study: The five TRBV segments detected at higher frequency in patients than in controls included TRBV5-6, TRBV5-1 and TRBV20-1.

Prepared TCR beta cDNA libraries contained unique molecular identifiers. One entry per CDR3 protein, called by TCRdb with MiXCR from the PCR reads. The sample shows some 370,000 distinct CDR3 sequences, roughly 35% of them seen only once. These receptors have no identified antigens. The sequencing sample was made of blood. These receptors were collected from a girl aged 10 to 17 with multiple sclerosis.

The CDR3 nucleotides read TGTGCCAGCAGTTGGGCCAGCTCCTACAATGAGCAGTTCTTC. Its translation is CASSWASSYNEQFF. The genes are TRBV27 and TRBJ2-1; unclear D gene. The ends were cut back, 4 bases at V and 0 bases at J, with 7 bases in the middle. CDR3 length: 14 amino acids. The germline CDR1 and CDR2 sequences are MNHEY and SMNVEV (reference sequence).

Only one count was recorded for this clonotype. V and J are TRBV7-2 and TRBJ2-5; 8 bases line up with TRBD1. The J call may be wrong; the DNA end is better matched by TRBJ2-1. The CDR3 is 14 amino acids. Germline V gene data show CDR1 as SGHTA and CDR2 as FQGNSA. The CDR3, as DNA: TGTGCCAGTGCGGGGACAGGACTCCAAGAGACCCAGTTCTTC. It codes for CASAGTGLQETQFF.

Remarks on this clonotype: Germline is not matched at one junction end, which may reflect a read error. The V call is TRBV20-1, the J call TRBJ2-7; no clear D. The CDR3 runs to 11 residues. The germline CDR1 and CDR2 sequences are DFQATT and SNEGSKA (reference sequence). CDR3 in DNA: TGCAGGGCTAGTGACTCCTACGAGCAGTACTTC. This codes for CRASDSYEQYF.

The chain employs TRBV12-3 or TRBV12-4 and TRBJ2-7; D call uncertain. Trimming took 4 bases from V and 5 from J, leaving 6 bases between them. The CDR3 is 11 residues long. DNA of the CDR3: TGTGCCAGCAGTTCCTTCCACGAGCAGTACTTC. This sequence encodes CASSSFHEQYF.

The chain links TRBV5-5 to TRBJ2-7, with 7 bases fitting TRBD2. Germline trimming cut 4 bases from V and 2 bases from J; bases unmatched to any gene: 3. Per germline, CDR1 SGHKS and CDR2 YYEKEE (reference sequence). CDR3 length: 13 amino acids. Here the CDR3 reads CASSRGLAYEQYF. The CDR3 DNA follows: TGTGCCAGCAGCAGAGGACTAGCCTACGAGCAGTACTTC.

The chain is built from TRBV4-1 and TRBJ1-5, with TRBD1 as a possible D gene (5 bases). The CDR3 contains 16 residues. Trimming stripped 3 bases from V and 6 bases from J, with 18 bases between. Germline CDR1 MGHRA, CDR2 YSYEKL. The DNA for the CDR3 is TGCGCCAGCAGCCAGCACGGACGAGGGGTAGGTCAGCCCCAGCATTTT. This translates into CASSQHGRGVGQPQHF.

This clonotype appeared many times. V and J are TRBV6-5 and TRBJ2-1; 12 positions match TRBD1. The V segment lost 2 bases and the J segment 7 bases; nucleotides outside the gene matches: 3. The CDR3 runs to 15 residues. Germline values: CDR1 MNHEY, CDR2 SVGAGI. The CDR3 loop reads CASSYRDRGRNEQFF. CDR3 nucleotides: TGTGCCAGCAGTTACCGGGACAGGGGGCGGAATGAGCAGTTCTTC.

In its sample, this clonotype was seen many times. V is TRBV5-1 and J is TRBJ2-3; 13 bases map to TRBD2. Germline values: CDR1 SGHRS, CDR2 YFSETQ. Germline trimming cut 0 bases from V and 2 bases from J; bases unmatched to any gene: 6. CDR3 length: 18 amino acids. CDR3: CASSLGTSGGTITDTQYF. In nucleotides, the CDR3 is TGCGCCAGCAGCTTGGGGACTAGCGGGGGCACCATCACAGATACGCAGTATTTT.

The chain uses TRBV4-2 and TRBJ2-3; D perhaps matches TRBD2 (5 bases). In germline, CDR1 is LGHNA, CDR2 YNFKEQ. Trimming shortened V by 6 bases and J by 6 bases, and 22 bases separated the two germline ends. The length of the CDR3 is 16 residues. CDR3 in DNA: TGTGCCAGCAGTAACGACATTGGACGTCGGGGTGATACGCAGTATTTT. It codes for CASSNDIGRRGDTQYF.

This clonotype was counted between two and nine times. The chain couples TRBV20-1 to TRBJ2-3; TRBD1 agrees at 7 bases. With V trimmed by 3 bases and J by 4 bases, 10 bases remained unmatched. CDR1 DFQATT and CDR2 SNEGSKA come from the germline V gene (reference sequence). The CDR3 is 15 residues long. CDR3 in amino acids: CSARSNRGSSDTQYF. The CDR3 DNA reads TGCAGTGCTAGGTCAAACAGGGGAAGTTCAGATACGCAGTATTTT.

This clonotype was seen more than once but under ten times. V usage is TRBV12-3 or TRBV12-4 and J usage is TRBJ2-1; D might be TRBD2 (6 bases). Deletions cut 4 bases from V and 0 bases from J, with 13 bases between. The CDR3 has 16 amino acids. The CDR3 DNA reads as TGTGCCAGCAGTTCCCCGGGACTGAGCTCCTACAATGAGCAGTTCTTC. This codes for CASSSPGLSSYNEQFF.

Only a few counts were recorded for this clonotype. The rearrangement links TRBV5-1 to TRBJ2-3, with D tentatively TRBD2 (6 bases). Germline CDR1 and CDR2: SGHRS and YFSETQ. Trimming removed 0 bases at V and 2 bases at J, with 7 bases between. The CDR3 spans 14 residues. The CDR3 spells CASSLGLVTDTQYF. In DNA, the CDR3 is TGCGCCAGCAGCTTGGGACTAGTCACAGATACGCAGTATTTT.

This rearrangement joins TRBV7-3 to TRBJ2-3; 13 bases match TRBD2. Looked up from germline, CDR1 is SGHTA and CDR2 is FQGTGA. The CDR3 contains 17 residues. V dropped 4 bases and J dropped 1; count of bases not matched to a gene: 5. Here the CDR3 reads CASSSRGLAGGTDTQYF. The CDR3, as DNA: TGTGCCAGCAGCTCTCGTGGACTAGCGGGGGGCACAGATACGCAGTATTTT.

The chain couples TRBV20-1 to TRBJ1-5; D perhaps matches TRBD1 (6 bases). Germline values: CDR1 DFQATT, CDR2 SNEGSKA (reference sequence). Trimming removed 8 bases at V and 4 bases at J, with 15 bases between. There are 13 residues in the CDR3. The CDR3, as DNA: TGCAGTTCAGTAAGAGGGGGGAATCAGCCCCAGCATTTT. This encodes CSSVRGGNQPQHF.

Details on this clonotype: One junction end disagrees with the germline gene, perhaps due to a read error. J is TRBJ2-7 and V is TRBV6-2 or TRBV6-3, with D uncertain. The germline V gene has CDR1 MNHEY and CDR2 SVGEGT. The CDR3 is 13 residues long. CDR3 in amino acids: CAGRRWGNYEQYF. CDR3 in DNA: TGTGCCGGCAGGCGGTGGGGAAATTACGAGCAGTACTTC.

A few counts support this clonotype. The J gene is TRBJ2-7, the V gene TRBV20-1, with a possible D match to TRBD2 (6 bases). The V gene's germline CDR1 is DFQATT and CDR2 SNEGSKA (reference sequence). V lost 6 bases and J 3 bases, leaving 15 bases between the germline ends. The CDR3 length is 13 residues. CDR3 sequence: CSAPEGPHYEQYF. In nucleotides, the CDR3 is TGCAGTGCCCCGGAGGGCCCTCACTACGAGCAGTACTTC.

The chain has TRBV5-1 and TRBJ1-1; D gene ambiguous. CDR1 SGHRS and CDR2 YFSETQ come from the germline V gene. V lost 4 bases and J 5 bases, leaving 12 bases between the germline ends. This CDR3 has 13 amino acids. CDR3 coding DNA: TGCGCCAGCAGCCCCCTCGACGGGACTGAAGCTTTCTTT. Protein sequence: CASSPLDGTEAFF.

The genes are TRBV9 and TRBJ1-6; D might be TRBD1 (6 bases). The CDR3 spans 15 residues. Germline CDR1 reads SGDLS; CDR2 reads YYNGEE. With 4 bases removed from V and 8 bases from J, the gap between germline ends came to 16 bases. CDR3 in amino acids: CASSPKSTGYSPLHF. The CDR3 DNA reads as TGTGCCAGCAGCCCGAAATCCACAGGGTATTCACCCCTCCACTTT.

The rearrangement uses TRBV4-3 and TRBJ2-1, with TRBD1 identical over 9 bases. Germline loops: CDR1 LGHNA, CDR2 YSLEER. V gave up 1 base and J gave up 8 bases; unmatched junction bases: 9. The CDR3 has 16 residues. The CDR3 nucleotides read TGCGCCAGCAGCCAAGCCAACTGGACAGGGGCCTATGAGCAGTTCTTC. Its protein product is CASSQANWTGAYEQFF.

This clonotype was seen a handful of times. The chain carries TRBV6-5 and TRBJ2-6, with D perhaps TRBD1 (6 bases). This CDR3 spans 16 amino acids. Trimming stripped 6 bases from V and 0 bases from J, with 12 bases between. CDR1 is MNHEY and CDR2 is SVGAGI in the germline V gene. The CDR3 loop is CASRDPQGSGANVLTF. The CDR3 coding sequence is TGTGCCAGCAGAGATCCACAGGGCTCTGGGGCCAACGTCCTGACTTTC.

The genes are TRBV3-1 and TRBJ2-2; the D is unclear. There are 14 residues in the CDR3. V gave up 1 base and J gave up 4 bases, with 7 bases separating them. Germline V gene sequence: CDR1 LGHDT, CDR2 YNNKEL (reference sequence). The CDR3, as DNA: TGTGCCAGCAGCCAAGCGGCCAGCACCGGGGAGCTGTTTTTT. Amino acids: CASSQAASTGELFF.

The sample holds a few counts of this clonotype. CDR3 sequence: CASSYKRDRQETQYF. In nucleotides, the CDR3 is TGTGCCAGCAGTTATAAACGGGACAGACAAGAGACCCAGTACTTC. The chain couples TRBV2 to TRBJ2-5; 7 nucleotides line up with TRBD1. The CDR3 covers 15 residues. V gave up 5 bases and J gave up 2 bases; unmatched junction bases: 8. Germline CDR1 and CDR2: SNHLY and FYNNEI.

The chain recombines TRBV6-5 with TRBJ2-7; 7 bases are a match to TRBD1. Losses at the gene ends were 2 bases for V and 0 bases for J; bases not matched to a gene: 4. The germline V gene encodes CDR1 MNHEY and CDR2 SVGAGI. The length of the CDR3 is 15 residues. The CDR3 bases are TGTGCCAGCAGTTACGAGGGGGCAAGCTCCTACGAGCAGTACTTC. This gives the protein CASSYEGASSYEQYF.

This clonotype was counted a few times. The J gene is TRBJ2-2, the V gene TRBV5-1, with no clear D. Germline CDR1 reads SGHRS; CDR2 reads YFSETQ. The V end lost 0 bases, the J end lost 8 bases, and 5 bases lay between the germline ends. CDR3 size: 12 residues. The CDR3 DNA sequence: TGCGCCAGCAGCTTGGACGTTGGGGAGCTGTTTTTT. Residues: CASSLDVGELFF.

This sequence joins TRBV28 and TRBJ2-1; D possibly matches TRBD1 or TRBD2 (6 bases each). CDR3 length: 16 amino acids. Germline V CDR1 and CDR2: MDHEN, SYDVKM. Trimming took 7 bases from V and 9 from J, leaving 25 bases between them. In DNA, the CDR3 is TGTGCCAGCACCCTAGGGGGGACAAATAGGCTAAGTGAGCAGTTCTTC. Translation: CASTLGGTNRLSEQFF.

Comment on this clonotype: Germline and junction disagree at one end, which may indicate a read error. This CDR3 reads CAINELGGRYGYTF. In DNA form, the CDR3 reads TGTGCCATCAATGAGTTAGGGGGCCGGTATGGCTACACCTTC. The rearrangement joins TRBV10-3 to TRBJ1-2, with 7 nucleotides matching TRBD1. This CDR3 has 14 residues. CDR1 ENHRY and CDR2 SYGVKD come from the germline V gene.